Below are 19 T cell receptor beta chains sequenced from a single sample in a study of shared clonotypes between healthy human individuals. Naive-designated CD8 cells lacked CD45RO, were positively enriched for CCR7, and omitted terminally differentiated effector memory CD45RA+ cells. Here immunoSEQ multiplex PCR was the method, and the copy in TCRdb shows in-frame clones only, minus some. The sample holds about 800,000 clones, roughly 96% seen once. The sample was naive CD8+ T cells sorted from blood. These receptors were collected from a man younger than 40 in good health.

The chain employs TRBV6-1 and TRBJ1-2; D call uncertain. CDR3 length: 15 residues. V was trimmed by 4 bases and J by 4 bases, leaving 16 bases between them. Looked up from germline, CDR1 is MNHNS and CDR2 is SASEGT. The CDR3 region has the DNA TGTGCCAGCAGTGGGATAGGACCGATTACCTATGGCTACACCTTC. Translated, it gives CASSGIGPITYGYTF.

On this clone: At one of its ends the junction is not consistent with the germline gene, which may arise from a read error. The sample carries other DNA sequences with the same CDR3. The V and J genes are TRBV7-9 and TRBJ2-7; D remains ambiguous. CDR3 length equals 12 residues. Germline assignment: CDR1 SEHNR and CDR2 FQNEAQ (reference sequence). The CDR3 DNA reads as TGTGCCAGCAGCACTCTGAACTACGAGCAATACTTC. It translates to CASSTLNYEQYF.

This clone was detected a few times. This chain uses TRBV5-5 with TRBJ2-7, with no clear D. The CDR3 loop spans 13 amino acids. Germline V gene sequence: CDR1 SGHKS, CDR2 YYEKEE (reference sequence). Deletions cut 1 base from V and 5 bases from J, with 10 bases between. The DNA of the CDR3 is TGTGCCAGCAGCTTGTATCTGTCGAACGAGCAGTACTTC. As protein: CASSLYLSNEQYF.

The chain has TRBV10-2 and TRBJ2-7; D possibly corresponds to TRBD1 (5 bases). Per the germline V gene, CDR1 is WSHSY and CDR2 is SAAADI. Trimming cost V 3 bases and J 2 bases, with 11 bases left between them. The CDR3 totals 14 residues. The CDR3 here is CASSDREAPYEQYF. The CDR3 nucleotides read TGCGCCAGCAGTGACAGGGAAGCACCCTACGAGCAGTACTTC.

This chain connects TRBV18 to TRBJ2-3; D is possibly TRBD1 or TRBD2 (5 bases each). V was shortened by 0 bases and J by 5 bases, with 12 bases between the two germline ends. Germline lookup yields CDR1 KGHSH and CDR2 LQKENI. The CDR3 is 15 amino acids. Written as DNA, the CDR3 is TGTGCCAGCTCACCACCGGCCGGTGGGGGAGATACGCAGTATTTT. This codes for CASSPPAGGGDTQYF.

This clone was seen a single time. V and J are TRBV11-2 and TRBJ2-2; D gene ambiguous. V lost 4 bases, J lost 6 bases, and 6 bases lay in between. CDR1 and CDR2 (germline): SGHAT, FQNNGV. This CDR3 region has 12 residues. CDR3 nucleotides: TGTGCCAGCAGCTCCCCGGCCGGGGAGCTGTTTTTT. Translation: CASSSPAGELFF.

V usage is TRBV29-1 and J usage is TRBJ1-1; D gene ambiguous. The CDR3 contains 14 residues. Germline-derived CDR1 and CDR2 are SQVTM and ANQGSEA. Trimming removed 3 bases from V and 5 bases from J, with 16 bases in between. CDR3 protein: CSVDPSLGYTEAFF. In nucleotides, the CDR3 is TGCAGCGTTGATCCCTCCTTAGGTTATACTGAAGCTTTCTTT.

The chain uses TRBV7-2 and TRBJ2-1, with D tentatively TRBD2 (5 bases). This CDR3 has 16 amino acids. V dropped 0 bases and J dropped 0 bases, with 9 bases sitting between them. CDR1 is SGHTA and CDR2 is FQGNSA in the germline V gene. This CDR3 is CASSLAGISSYNEQFF. The CDR3 nucleotides are TGTGCCAGCAGCTTAGCCGGGATTAGCTCCTACAATGAGCAGTTCTTC. Full variable domain (outside the CDR3, taken from reference TRBV7-2 and TRBJ2-1): GAGVSQSPSNKVTEKGKDVELRCDPISGHTALYWYRQSLGQGLEFLIYFQGNSAPDKSGLPSDRFSAERTGGSVSTLTIQRTQQEDSAVYLCASSLAGISSYNEQFFGPGTRLTVL.

With respect to this clone: Different DNA sequences within this sample yield the same CDR3. V is TRBV27 and J is TRBJ2-1; unclear D gene. CDR3 size: 12 residues. Per germline, CDR1 MNHEY and CDR2 SMNVEV (reference sequence). V was clipped by 6 bases and J by 2 bases, with 5 bases between them. CDR3 sequence reads: CASSSTYNEQFF. CDR3 in DNA: TGTGCCAGCAGCTCCACCTACAATGAGCAGTTCTTC.

The chain joins TRBV6-5 to TRBJ2-7, with D unclear. This CDR3 is 13 amino acids long. V was pared by 3 bases and J by 7 bases, with 13 bases between. From germline, CDR1 is MNHEY and CDR2 SVGAGI. The CDR3 here is CASSYGAPWEQYF. In DNA form, the CDR3 reads TGTGCCAGCAGTTATGGCGCCCCTTGGGAGCAGTACTTC.

The gene calls are TRBV10-2 and TRBJ1-5; D unclear. V gave up 2 bases and J gave up 4 bases, with 12 bases separating them. CDR3 length equals 15 residues. Germline CDR1 and CDR2: WSHSY and SAAADI. This CDR3 reads CASSEHPNPNQPQHF. The CDR3 coding sequence is TGCGCCAGCAGTGAGCACCCGAACCCAAATCAGCCCCAGCATTTT.

The V call is TRBV5-5, the J call TRBJ2-7; no clear D. Germline CDR1 and CDR2: SGHKS and YYEKEE (reference sequence). The CDR3 covers 13 residues. The V end lost 3 bases, the J end lost 2 bases, and 9 bases lay between the germline ends. DNA for the CDR3: TGTGCCAGCAGCTCCGGGTTCCCCTACGAGCAGTACTTC. The encoded protein is CASSSGFPYEQYF.

The rearrangement uses TRBV10-3 and TRBJ2-1, with TRBD2 matching over 8 bases. The CDR3 runs to 13 residues. The germline gives CDR1 ENHRY, CDR2 SYGVKD. V dropped 10 bases and J dropped 0; count of bases not matched to a gene: 2. CDR3 in amino acids: CATGGSSYNEQFF. Here the CDR3 DNA reads TGTGCCACGGGGGGGAGCTCCTACAATGAGCAGTTCTTC.

The gene calls are TRBV19 and TRBJ2-1, with D uncertain. The CDR3 sequence is 14 residues long. Trimming pared 6 bases from V and 3 bases from J, leaving 12 bases between. Germline CDR1 and CDR2: LNHDA and SQIVND (reference sequence). CDR3 loop: CASSADLIYNEQFF. The CDR3 nucleotides read TGTGCCAGTAGCGCCGACTTAATCTACAATGAGCAGTTCTTC.

The chain couples TRBV11-2 to TRBJ2-2, with TRBD1 as a possible D gene (5 bases). Trimming shortened V by 0 bases and J by 3 bases, and 14 bases separated the two germline ends. This CDR3 is 17 amino acids long. Per the germline V gene, CDR1 is SGHAT and CDR2 is FQNNGV. CDR3 bases: TGTGCCAGCAGCTTAGATTGGGCAGGGTGGGACACCGGGGAGCTGTTTTTT. The encoded protein is CASSLDWAGWDTGELFF.

This chain connects TRBV4-1 to TRBJ1-5; 7 nucleotides match TRBD1. Per germline, CDR1 MGHRA and CDR2 YSYEKL. This CDR3 spans 21 amino acids. The V segment lost 0 bases and the J segment 0 bases; nucleotides outside the gene matches: 17. The CDR3 protein is CASSQDQPGGFLLDSNQPQHF. The CDR3 nucleotides read TGCGCCAGCAGCCAAGATCAGCCAGGGGGTTTCCTACTTGATAGCAATCAGCCCCAGCATTTT.

The genes are TRBV5-6 and TRBJ2-7; 9 bases are a match to TRBD1. The CDR3 length is 15 residues. The junction had 4 bases not matched to a gene; V was cut back by 0 bases and J by 3 bases. Looked up from germline, CDR1 is SGHDT and CDR2 is YYEEEE. Here the CDR3 DNA reads TGTGCCAGCAGCTTGGCGATGACAGGGGGCTACGAGCAGTACTTC. This translates into CASSLAMTGGYEQYF. Full variable domain (outside the CDR3, taken from reference TRBV5-6 and TRBJ2-7): DAGVTQSPTHLIKTRGQQVTLRCSPKSGHDTVSWYQQALGQGPQFIFQYYEEEERQRGNFPDRFSGHQFPNYSSELNVNALLLGDSALYLCASSLAMTGGYEQYFGPGTRLTVT.

This clone is a singleton in its sample. This CDR3 is also generated by other DNA sequences in the sample. This chain links TRBV6-5 with TRBJ2-7; no clear D gene. This CDR3 is built from 12 residues. Germline CDR1 MNHEY, CDR2 SVGAGI. Trimming cost V 0 bases and J 0 bases, with 0 bases left between them. CDR3 nucleotides: TGTGCCAGCAGTTACTCCTCCTACGAGCAGTACTTC. It translates to CASSYSSYEQYF.

The chain combines TRBV28 with TRBJ1-5; 7 bases fit TRBD1. Germline CDR1 is MDHEN and CDR2 is SYDVKM. This CDR3 is 15 amino acids long. V lost 6 bases, J lost 3 bases, and 8 bases stayed unmatched. In DNA, the CDR3 is TGTGCCAGCAGCCGAACTACAGGGGCCAATCAGCCCCAGCATTTT. This encodes CASSRTTGANQPQHF.